These T cell receptor beta chains were read from a single sample in a study of Ad26.COV2.S vaccination and SARS-CoV-2 variants. The method was immunoSEQ multiplex PCR; TCRdb's version includes in-frame clones alone and lacks a portion of them. There are 450,000 to 550,000 clones in the sample; 70% to 90% occur only once, and 1.5% to 2% lies in the top ten. This sample comprised peripheral blood, obtained in a trial of Ad26.COV2.S vaccine versus placebo. The receptors were gathered from a person aged 18-65 years who received the Ad26.COV2.S COVID-19 vaccine or a placebo. Both conserved end residues are part of each CDR3. A D gene is named only where the DNA matches it firmly. The size of a clone is reported for some rows only, either as once, few or many, or as a class for expanded clones.

j_gene: TRBJ2-3; abundance: -; d_gene: TRBD1; v_gene: TRBV19; CDR3nt: TGTGCCAGTAAGGACAGGTTGACCACAGATACGCAGTATTTT; CDR3aa: CASKDRLTTDTQYF
j_gene: TRBJ2-3; abundance: -; d_gene: -; v_gene: TRBV12-3/TRBV12-4; CDR3nt: TGTGCCAGCAGTGGTGTCTCCGATACGCAGTATTTT; CDR3aa: CASSGVSDTQYF
j_gene: TRBJ2-7; abundance: once; d_gene: TRBD1; v_gene: TRBV29-1; CDR3nt: TGCAGCGTTGGGTCCGGGACAGGCAACACCGGGGACTTTAGCCCCTACGAGCAGTACTTC; CDR3aa: CSVGSGTGNTGDFSPYEQYF
j_gene: TRBJ2-5; abundance: -; d_gene: -; v_gene: TRBV5-1; CDR3nt: TGCGCCAGCAGCTTTGGTTTGTCGTTCTCGTACCAAGAGACCCAGTACTTC; CDR3aa: CASSFGLSFSYQETQYF
j_gene: TRBJ2-1; abundance: -; d_gene: TRBD2; v_gene: TRBV29-1; CDR3nt: TGCAGCGTTGAGTCCCGACTAGCGGGGCTCTACAATGAGCAGTTCTTC; CDR3aa: CSVESRLAGLYNEQFF
j_gene: TRBJ2-7; abundance: once; d_gene: -; v_gene: TRBV9; CDR3nt: TGTGCCAGCAGCGTGTCCGGGGAGCTCCTCCGGGGCGAGCAGTACTTC; CDR3aa: CASSVSGELLRGEQYF
j_gene: TRBJ2-1; abundance: -; d_gene: TRBD1; v_gene: TRBV10-3; CDR3nt: TGTGCCATCAGTGAGGGGACAGGGGCCTACAATGAGCAGTTCTTC; CDR3aa: CAISEGTGAYNEQFF
j_gene: TRBJ1-4; abundance: once; d_gene: TRBD1; v_gene: TRBV30; CDR3nt: TGTGCCTGGAGTGCAGACAGGGGAGGAAAACTGTTTTTT; CDR3aa: CAWSADRGGKLFF
j_gene: TRBJ2-5; abundance: -; d_gene: TRBD1; v_gene: TRBV11-1; CDR3nt: TGTGCCAGCAGCTTCGCGACAGGGAAGGAGACCCAGTACTTC; CDR3aa: CASSFATGKETQYF
j_gene: TRBJ1-6; abundance: -; d_gene: TRBD1; v_gene: TRBV6-5; CDR3nt: TGTGCCAGCACTACAGGGGGCTTGGGTTCACCCCTCCACTTT; CDR3aa: CASTTGGLGSPLHF
j_gene: TRBJ2-7; abundance: once; d_gene: -; v_gene: TRBV19; CDR3nt: TGTGCCAGTAGTCCTCAGGGAAGCGAGCAGTACTTC; CDR3aa: CASSPQGSEQYF
j_gene: TRBJ2-1; abundance: -; d_gene: TRBD1; v_gene: TRBV5-1; CDR3nt: TGCGCCAGCAGCTTGGGGACAGGTCCCTCCTACAATGAGCAGTTCTTC; CDR3aa: CASSLGTGPSYNEQFF
j_gene: TRBJ1-5; abundance: -; d_gene: -; v_gene: TRBV5-8; CDR3nt: TGTGCCAGCAGCTTGGGGCAGGGCACCTTTTATAGCAATCAGCCCCAGCATTTT; CDR3aa: CASSLGQGTFYSNQPQHF
j_gene: TRBJ1-5; abundance: once; d_gene: -; v_gene: TRBV3-1/TRBV3-2; CDR3nt: TGTGCCAGCAGCCAGGGCGGCAATCAGCCCCAGCATTTT; CDR3aa: CASSQGGNQPQHF
j_gene: TRBJ2-1; abundance: -; d_gene: -; v_gene: TRBV19; CDR3nt: TGTGCCAGTAGTATAGGCAGTTTCCATGAGCAGTTCTTC; CDR3aa: CASSIGSFHEQFF
j_gene: TRBJ1-1; abundance: once; d_gene: -; v_gene: TRBV27; CDR3nt: TGTGCCAGCAGTACCCGGACAGTTCAAGGGGTTGAAGCTTTCTTT; CDR3aa: CASSTRTVQGVEAFF
j_gene: TRBJ1-4; abundance: -; d_gene: -; v_gene: TRBV5-1; CDR3nt: TGCGCCAGCAGCCCAACAGGGTTAACTAATGAAAAACTGTTTTTT; CDR3aa: CASSPTGLTNEKLFF
j_gene: TRBJ2-5; abundance: -; d_gene: TRBD2; v_gene: TRBV11-2; CDR3nt: TGTGCCAGCAGCTTAGCCCCTAGCGGGCAGGAGACCCAGTACTTC; CDR3aa: CASSLAPSGQETQYF
j_gene: TRBJ1-1; abundance: few; d_gene: -; v_gene: TRBV6-5; CDR3nt: TGTGCCAGCCTCGCTGCGTCTCGGTCTGAAGCTTTCTTT; CDR3aa: CASLAASRSEAFF
j_gene: TRBJ1-2; abundance: -; d_gene: -; v_gene: TRBV3-1/TRBV3-2; CDR3nt: TGTGCCAGCAGCCAACCACAGACCAACTATGGCTACACCTTC; CDR3aa: CASSQPQTNYGYTF
j_gene: TRBJ2-1; abundance: -; d_gene: -; v_gene: TRBV11-3; CDR3nt: TGTGCCAGCAGCCGTACAGGGAACAATGAGCAGTTCTTC; CDR3aa: CASSRTGNNEQFF
j_gene: TRBJ2-2; abundance: -; d_gene: -; v_gene: TRBV25-1; CDR3nt: TGTGCCAGCAGTGAATATTATACAACTAACACCGGGGAGCTGTTTTTT; CDR3aa: CASSEYYTTNTGELFF
j_gene: TRBJ2-2; abundance: few; d_gene: -; v_gene: TRBV14; CDR3nt: TGTGCCAGCAGCCAACCCGGACTAACGAACACCGGGGAGCTGTTTTTT; CDR3aa: CASSQPGLTNTGELFF
j_gene: TRBJ1-2; abundance: -; d_gene: -; v_gene: TRBV6-5; CDR3nt: TGTGCCAGCAGTTTGGCCCCCCTTTATGGCTACACCTTC; CDR3aa: CASSLAPLYGYTF
j_gene: TRBJ2-6; abundance: -; d_gene: -; v_gene: TRBV5-1; CDR3nt: TGCGCCAGCAGCTTGGATCCGTACCACTCTGGGGCCAACGTCCTGACTTTC; CDR3aa: CASSLDPYHSGANVLTF
j_gene: TRBJ2-1; abundance: -; d_gene: -; v_gene: TRBV13; CDR3nt: TGTGCCAGCAGCTTATACAATGAGCAGTTCTTC; CDR3aa: CASSLYNEQFF
j_gene: TRBJ1-5; abundance: once; d_gene: -; v_gene: TRBV27; CDR3nt: TGTGCCAGCAGTCCCCTGTGGGGGGTCGGCAATCAGCCCCAGCATTTT; CDR3aa: CASSPLWGVGNQPQHF
j_gene: TRBJ1-5; abundance: -; d_gene: -; v_gene: TRBV6-5; CDR3nt: TGTGCCAGCAAGGGGGGAGGGGAGGGTCAGCCCCAGCATTTT; CDR3aa: CASKGGGEGQPQHF
j_gene: TRBJ2-5; abundance: -; d_gene: TRBD2; v_gene: TRBV4-1; CDR3nt: TGCGCCAGCAGCCAAACCTATACAGGGATCGCTAGCGGGGCGCAAGAGACCCAGTACTTC; CDR3aa: CASSQTYTGIASGAQETQYF
j_gene: TRBJ2-1; abundance: -; d_gene: TRBD2; v_gene: TRBV5-1; CDR3nt: TGCGCCAGCAGCCCAGGGACTAGCGGGACAGATGAGCAGTTCTTC; CDR3aa: CASSPGTSGTDEQFF
j_gene: TRBJ2-7; abundance: -; d_gene: TRBD1; v_gene: TRBV3-1/TRBV3-2; CDR3nt: TGTGCCAGCAGCTTCGGGACAGGGGAATACGAGCAGTACTTC; CDR3aa: CASSFGTGEYEQYF
j_gene: TRBJ1-4; abundance: -; d_gene: -; v_gene: TRBV30; CDR3nt: TGTGCCTGGAGTAGGAGGAATTGGGAAGGTGAAAAACTGTTTTTT; CDR3aa: CAWSRRNWEGEKLFF
j_gene: TRBJ1-5; abundance: -; d_gene: -; v_gene: TRBV19; CDR3nt: TGTGCCAGTAGTACCCGGGACAAGATCTACCAGCCCCAGCATTTT; CDR3aa: CASSTRDKIYQPQHF
j_gene: TRBJ1-5; abundance: few; d_gene: -; v_gene: TRBV18; CDR3nt: TGTGCCAGCTCACCCGGACAGCTGAGCAATCAGCCCCAGCATTTT; CDR3aa: CASSPGQLSNQPQHF
j_gene: TRBJ1-1; abundance: -; d_gene: TRBD1; v_gene: TRBV7-8; CDR3nt: TGTGCCAGCAGCTTAGTGGGACAGCTGAACACTGAAGCTTTCTTT; CDR3aa: CASSLVGQLNTEAFF
j_gene: TRBJ1-2; abundance: -; d_gene: -; v_gene: TRBV7-9; CDR3nt: TGTGCCAGCAGCTTAGGGGGCAGGGATGGCTACACCTTC; CDR3aa: CASSLGGRDGYTF
j_gene: TRBJ2-7; abundance: once; d_gene: TRBD2; v_gene: TRBV7-2; CDR3nt: TGTGCCAGCAGCTCCGAAACGACTAGCGGGAGCTACGAGCAGTACTTC; CDR3aa: CASSSETTSGSYEQYF
j_gene: TRBJ2-3; abundance: -; d_gene: TRBD1; v_gene: TRBV7-8; CDR3nt: TGTGCCAGCAGCTCCCTTGGACAGGGCCGGGACACAGATACGCAGTATTTT; CDR3aa: CASSSLGQGRDTDTQYF
j_gene: TRBJ2-2; abundance: -; d_gene: -; v_gene: TRBV6-5; CDR3nt: TGTGCCAGCAGTTACTCGAAGCGGACGTCCACCGGGGAGCTGTTTTTT; CDR3aa: CASSYSKRTSTGELFF
j_gene: TRBJ2-3; abundance: -; d_gene: TRBD1; v_gene: TRBV5-1; CDR3nt: TGCGCCAGCAGCCCTCGACAGGGCCTTCCCTCGGATACGCAGTATTTT; CDR3aa: CASSPRQGLPSDTQYF
j_gene: TRBJ2-1; abundance: -; d_gene: -; v_gene: TRBV12-3/TRBV12-4; CDR3nt: TGTGCCAGCAGCCCCCGGACTGGCGTGAAGCAGTTCTTC; CDR3aa: CASSPRTGVKQFF
j_gene: TRBJ2-1; abundance: -; d_gene: -; v_gene: TRBV5-1; CDR3nt: TGCGCCAGCAGCCGACTAGGCACTGGTCGGAATGAGCAGTTCTTC; CDR3aa: CASSRLGTGRNEQFF
j_gene: TRBJ1-6; abundance: few; d_gene: -; v_gene: TRBV7-9; CDR3nt: TGTGCCAGCAGCCAAGTCGGGGGCGTCTCCCCCCTCCACTTT; CDR3aa: CASSQVGGVSPLHF
j_gene: TRBJ2-1; abundance: -; d_gene: TRBD2; v_gene: TRBV28; CDR3nt: TGTGCCAGCAGCCCCCCTAGCGGACCCCACAATGAGCAGTTCTTC; CDR3aa: CASSPPSGPHNEQFF
j_gene: TRBJ2-7; abundance: -; d_gene: -; v_gene: TRBV7-2; CDR3nt: TGTGCCAGCAGCTCCGAACCCCCAGTCGCGCAGTACTTC; CDR3aa: CASSSEPPVAQYF
j_gene: TRBJ1-1; abundance: many; d_gene: -; v_gene: TRBV15; CDR3nt: TGTGCCACCAGCAGAGATTCGGGGGACGCTGAAGCTTTCTTT; CDR3aa: CATSRDSGDAEAFF
j_gene: TRBJ2-7; abundance: -; d_gene: -; v_gene: TRBV5-1; CDR3nt: TGCGCCAGCAGCACTACAGGGAGCTCCTACGAGCAGTACTTC; CDR3aa: CASSTTGSSYEQYF
j_gene: TRBJ1-5; abundance: -; d_gene: TRBD1; v_gene: TRBV11-2; CDR3nt: TGTGCCAGCAGCAGGACAGGGTTGAGCAATCAGCCCCAGCATTTT; CDR3aa: CASSRTGLSNQPQHF
j_gene: TRBJ1-5; abundance: -; d_gene: -; v_gene: TRBV18; CDR3nt: TGTGCCAGCCCCTTTAGGAGCAATCAGCCCCAGCATTTT; CDR3aa: CASPFRSNQPQHF
j_gene: TRBJ2-2; abundance: -; d_gene: -; v_gene: TRBV5-1; CDR3nt: TGCGCCAGCATGAGGACCTACCCGGGTGGCGGGGAGCTGTTTTTT; CDR3aa: CASMRTYPGGGELFF
j_gene: TRBJ2-3; abundance: -; d_gene: TRBD2; v_gene: TRBV4-2; CDR3nt: TGTGCCAGCAGCCAAGCGGGGCGGGGGGAGGTAGATACGCAGTATTTT; CDR3aa: CASSQAGRGEVDTQYF
j_gene: TRBJ1-1; abundance: -; d_gene: -; v_gene: TRBV6-1; CDR3nt: TGTGCCAGCAGTGAACGGGCAGGGGTGCGGAATACTGAAGCTTTCTTT; CDR3aa: CASSERAGVRNTEAFF
j_gene: TRBJ2-7; abundance: -; d_gene: -; v_gene: TRBV5-8; CDR3nt: TGTGCCAGCAGCTTGGAACAGTTGCGTAGCCACGAGCAGTACTTC; CDR3aa: CASSLEQLRSHEQYF
j_gene: TRBJ1-3; abundance: -; d_gene: -; v_gene: TRBV6-6; CDR3nt: TGTGCCAGCAGTTACTCCGATAGTGGAAACACCATATATTTT; CDR3aa: CASSYSDSGNTIYF
j_gene: TRBJ1-4; abundance: -; d_gene: TRBD1; v_gene: TRBV19; CDR3nt: TGTGCCAGTAGTAACCGGGACAGGGGAATTACTAATGAAAAACTGTTTTTT; CDR3aa: CASSNRDRGITNEKLFF
j_gene: TRBJ2-2; abundance: few; d_gene: -; v_gene: TRBV30; CDR3nt: TGTGCCTGGAGTGGGGTTGGCGGGGAGCTGTTTTTT; CDR3aa: CAWSGVGGELFF
j_gene: TRBJ2-3; abundance: -; d_gene: -; v_gene: TRBV19; CDR3nt: TGTGCCAGTAGTATGAGGTCGGGGAGCACAGATACGCAGTATTTT; CDR3aa: CASSMRSGSTDTQYF
j_gene: TRBJ2-3; abundance: -; d_gene: -; v_gene: TRBV29-1; CDR3nt: TGCAGCGTTGAAATGGGAGATACGCAGTATTTT; CDR3aa: CSVEMGDTQYF
j_gene: TRBJ2-1; abundance: few; d_gene: TRBD1; v_gene: TRBV4-2; CDR3nt: TGTGCCAGCAGCCAGGGACCGGGACAGGGGGCAGAAGAGCAGTTCTTC; CDR3aa: CASSQGPGQGAEEQFF